The 24 T cell receptor beta chains given below trace back to one sample, sequenced in a study of cytomegalovirus exposure and HLA in healthy donors. Sequenced by immunoSEQ multiplex PCR; TCRdb stores in-frame clones only, minus some. The sample lists roughly 190,000 clones, approximately 85% occurring once. The sample taken for sequencing was PBMCs. These receptors all stem from a woman younger than 30 in good health and CMV-seronegative.

V usage is TRBV19 and J usage is TRBJ1-5; D uncertain. Trimming removed 11 bases from V and 4 bases from J, with 12 bases in between. Germline loops: CDR1 LNHDA, CDR2 SQIVND (reference sequence). This CDR3 has 12 amino acids. The chain's CDR3 is CAGRRGNQPQHF. The CDR3 DNA sequence: TGTGCCGGACGCCGGGGAAATCAGCCCCAGCATTTT.

The V call is TRBV4-2, the J call TRBJ2-5; 9 nucleotides align to TRBD2. Germline trimming cut 3 bases from V and 5 bases from J; bases unmatched to any gene: 10. CDR1 is LGHNA and CDR2 is YNFKEQ in the germline V gene. This CDR3 has 16 residues. For the CDR3, the DNA is TGTGCCAGCAGCCAGATCCAGGCGAGCGGGGGGGAGACCCAGTACTTC. Its protein is CASSQIQASGGETQYF.

The chain recombines TRBV5-1 with TRBJ1-2; D not resolved. The V gene's germline CDR1 is SGHRS and CDR2 YFSETQ. The CDR3 runs to 14 residues. V lost 0 bases to trimming and J lost 6 bases, with 12 bases between them. CDR3 coding DNA: TGCGCCAGCAGCTTGGATCTAGTTGCAGATGGCTACACCTTC. This gives the protein CASSLDLVADGYTF.

The chain carries TRBV18 and TRBJ2-7; 11 bases line up with TRBD2. The junction had 5 bases not matched to a gene; V was cut back by 2 bases and J by 5 bases. CDR1 KGHSH and CDR2 LQKENI come from the germline V gene. This CDR3 region has 15 residues. The CDR3 nucleotides read TGTGCCAGCTCACCAACGGTAGCGGGGGGGCACGAGCAGTACTTC. Its translation: CASSPTVAGGHEQYF.

This chain uses TRBV4-2 with TRBJ1-1; a weak D match, TRBD1 (6 bases). From germline, CDR1 is LGHNA and CDR2 YNFKEQ. CDR3 size: 15 residues. Trimming pared 3 bases from V and 3 bases from J, leaving 14 bases between. CDR3 amino acids: CASSQARGWDTEAFF. The CDR3 DNA follows: TGTGCCAGCAGCCAGGCCAGGGGTTGGGACACTGAAGCTTTCTTT.

The gene calls are TRBV7-8 and TRBJ2-1; 14 bases align to TRBD2. The CDR3 extends over 21 amino acids. The V segment lost 5 bases and the J segment 8 bases; nucleotides outside the gene matches: 23. Per the germline V gene, CDR1 is SGHVS and CDR2 is FQNEAQ. Here the CDR3 reads CASSPYLLPGTSGRGAYEQFF. Written as DNA, the CDR3 is TGTGCCAGCAGCCCATATCTTTTACCTGGGACTAGCGGGAGAGGGGCATATGAGCAGTTCTTC.

CDR3 sequence: CASSPYRDLRAGELFF. Here the CDR3 DNA reads TGTGCCAGCAGCCCATACAGGGACCTCCGAGCCGGGGAGCTGTTTTTT. The chain couples TRBV11-2 to TRBJ2-2, with D possibly being TRBD1 (6 bases). The CDR3 is 16 amino acids. The V gene lost 5 bases and the J gene lost 6 bases, with 19 bases spanning the gap. Germline V lookup: CDR1 SGHAT, CDR2 FQNNGV.

The rearrangement uses TRBV18 and TRBJ1-2, with unresolved D. Germline-derived CDR1 and CDR2 are KGHSH and LQKENI. The CDR3 length is 17 residues. Trimming cost V 0 bases and J 0 bases, with 14 bases left between them. CDR3 DNA sequence: TGTGCCAGCTCACCACCGACGGGGTCAACAACTAACTATGGCTACACCTTC. Translated, it gives CASSPPTGSTTNYGYTF.

The V gene is TRBV6-5, the J gene TRBJ2-7; 9 bases map to TRBD1. The germline V gene encodes CDR1 MNHEY and CDR2 SVGAGI. V lost 2 bases, J lost 6 bases, and 8 bases stayed unmatched. This CDR3 is 15 amino acids long. CDR3 bases: TGTGCCAGCAGTTACGTGGGACAGGGTACATTCGAGCAGTACTTC. Its translation is CASSYVGQGTFEQYF.

The table lists this clone with a few counts. Here the CDR3 reads CASSGLAGGLNEQFF. CDR3 bases: TGCGCCAGCAGCGGGCTCGCGGGGGGTTTAAATGAGCAGTTCTTC. The gene calls are TRBV5-1 and TRBJ2-1, with TRBD2 matching over 8 bases. The CDR3 sequence is 15 residues long. Unmatched junction bases numbered 10, after V lost 4 bases and J lost 7 bases. The germline gives CDR1 SGHRS, CDR2 YFSETQ.

This chain joins TRBV5-1 and TRBJ1-3; 9 nucleotides agree with TRBD1. Per the germline V gene, CDR1 is SGHRS and CDR2 is YFSETQ. V was pared by 5 bases and J by 1 base, with 1 base of the junction left unmatched. The CDR3 is made up of 14 amino acids. The CDR3 protein is CASRQGASGNTIYF. CDR3 in DNA: TGCGCCAGCAGACAGGGGGCTTCTGGAAACACCATATATTTT.

The chain combines TRBV19 with TRBJ1-1; a weak D match, TRBD1 (5 bases). Germline-derived CDR1 and CDR2 are LNHDA and SQIVND (reference sequence). This CDR3 is built from 14 residues. V was trimmed by 5 bases and J by 2 bases, leaving 12 bases between them. CDR3 nucleotide sequence: TGTGCCAGTAGTTCAGGGTCATTTAACACTGAAGCTTTCTTT. Its protein product is CASSSGSFNTEAFF.

The chain combines TRBV7-9 with TRBJ1-2, with 8 positions matching TRBD1. Germline V gene sequence: CDR1 SEHNR, CDR2 FQNEAQ (reference sequence). This CDR3 has 13 amino acids. The V and J ends lost 5 bases and 8 bases, in that order; junction bases with no gene match: 7. CDR3 region: CASSPDRGGGYTF. In DNA, the CDR3 is TGTGCCAGCAGCCCCGACAGGGGCGGCGGCTACACCTTC.

This clone was detected a few times. The chain combines TRBV25-1 with TRBJ2-7; 7 nucleotides agree with TRBD1. After removal of 4 bases from V and 3 bases from J, the junction contained 9 bases not matched to a gene. From germline, CDR1 is MGHDK and CDR2 SYGVNS. The CDR3 is 15 amino acids. CDR3 in DNA: TGTGCCAGCAGTGGGGGACAGTCCTTCGACTACGAGCAGTACTTC. Translated: CASSGGQSFDYEQYF.

CDR3 loop: CASSIIRGQNYEQYF. For the CDR3, the DNA is TGTGCCAGTAGTATAATCCGAGGACAAAACTACGAGCAGTACTTC. The rearrangement joins TRBV19 to TRBJ2-7; perhaps TRBD1 as D (5 bases). There are 15 residues in the CDR3. V lost 2 bases and J lost 3, with 14 bases in between. Germline V CDR1 and CDR2: LNHDA, SQIVND (reference sequence). Complete variable domain (other parts from reference TRBV19 and TRBJ2-7): DGGITQSPKYLFRKEGQNVTLSCEQNLNHDAMYWYRQDPGQGLRLIYYSQIVNDFQKGDIAEGYSVSREKKESFPLTVTSAQKNPTAFYLCASSIIRGQNYEQYFGPGTRLTVT.

The rearrangement joins TRBV6-6 to TRBJ1-1; 7 bases align to TRBD1. The CDR3 is 14 residues long. Unmatched junction bases numbered 5, after V lost 2 bases and J lost 5 bases. Germline loops: CDR1 MNHNY, CDR2 SVGAGI (reference sequence). This CDR3 reads CASSYDRARTEAFF. As DNA, the CDR3 is TGTGCCAGCAGTTACGACAGGGCGAGGACTGAAGCTTTCTTT.

The chain employs TRBV28 and TRBJ2-7; TRBD1 is a possible D gene (6 bases). The CDR3 length is 11 residues. Germline values: CDR1 MDHEN, CDR2 SYDVKM. The CDR3 coding sequence is TGTGCAACCAGGGGCTCCTACGAGCAGTACTTC. This codes for CATRGSYEQYF.

This rearrangement joins TRBV19 to TRBJ2-2; 7 bases match TRBD2. V trimming: 4 bases; J trimming: 3 bases; junction bases outside the gene matches: 8. The CDR3 sequence is 16 residues long. CDR1 is LNHDA, CDR2 SQIVND, per germline (reference sequence). The CDR3 loop reads CASSRGRAGDTGELFF. CDR3 coding DNA: TGTGCCAGTAGTAGGGGTAGGGCGGGGGACACCGGGGAGCTGTTTTTT.

This sequence joins TRBV30 and TRBJ1-2, with D hard to call. Per the germline V gene, CDR1 is GTSNPN and CDR2 is SVGIG (reference sequence). CDR3 length: 15 amino acids. V dropped 0 bases and J dropped 1 base, with 12 bases sitting between them. The CDR3 is CAWSVRQTNNYGYTF. DNA for the CDR3: TGTGCCTGGAGTGTTCGGCAGACAAATAACTATGGCTACACCTTC.

In its sample, this clone was seen once. This rearrangement joins TRBV7-9 to TRBJ1-1; no reliable D call. Trimming stripped 4 bases from V and 10 bases from J, with 7 bases between. This CDR3 is built from 10 residues. Germline V CDR1 and CDR2: SEHNR, FQNEAQ (reference sequence). CDR3 residues: CASSSVAAFF. For the CDR3, the DNA is TGTGCCAGCAGCTCGGTTGCAGCTTTCTTT.

Only a few counts were recorded for this clone. The genes are TRBV10-3 and TRBJ2-2; 11 bases are a match to TRBD2. J was trimmed by 0 bases and V by 4 bases; bases with no gene match: 4. Germline CDR1 is ENHRY and CDR2 is SYGVKD. The CDR3 is made up of 17 amino acids. In DNA, the CDR3 is TGTGCCATCAGTGTGGCTAGCGGGGGGCCGAACACCGGGGAGCTGTTTTTT. Protein sequence: CAISVASGGPNTGELFF.

The chain couples TRBV7-2 to TRBJ2-1, with D maybe TRBD2 (6 bases). The CDR3 length is 16 residues. Trimming removed 3 bases at V and 1 base at J, with 13 bases between. CDR1 SGHTA and CDR2 FQGNSA come from the germline V gene. In nucleotides, the CDR3 is TGTGCCAGCAGCTTGCCGGACTACCAATCCTACAATGAGCAGTTCTTC. Translated: CASSLPDYQSYNEQFF.

This chain links TRBV5-6 with TRBJ2-7; a possible D gene is TRBD1 (6 bases). The germline CDR1 and CDR2 sequences are SGHDT and YYEEEE. This CDR3 comprises 13 residues. Trimming cost V 4 bases and J 1 base, with 9 bases left between them. This CDR3 reads CASSPTGSYEQYF. For the CDR3, the DNA is TGTGCCAGCAGCCCGACAGGTTCCTACGAGCAGTACTTC.

The genes are TRBV5-6 and TRBJ2-5; a possible D gene is TRBD2 (6 bases). The V end lost 4 bases, the J end lost 0 bases, and 16 bases lay between the germline ends. Germline V gene sequence: CDR1 SGHDT, CDR2 YYEEEE. CDR3 length: 16 amino acids. CDR3 region: CASSAGRLRDQETQYF. The CDR3 coding sequence is TGTGCCAGCAGCGCGGGACGCCTTCGGGACCAAGAGACCCAGTACTTC. The full variable domain, in which reference TRBV5-6 and TRBJ2-5 provide the parts outside the CDR3, is DAGVTQSPTHLIKTRGQQVTLRCSPKSGHDTVSWYQQALGQGPQFIFQYYEEEERQRGNFPDRFSGHQFPNYSSELNVNALLLGDSALYLCASSAGRLRDQETQYFGPGTRLLVL.